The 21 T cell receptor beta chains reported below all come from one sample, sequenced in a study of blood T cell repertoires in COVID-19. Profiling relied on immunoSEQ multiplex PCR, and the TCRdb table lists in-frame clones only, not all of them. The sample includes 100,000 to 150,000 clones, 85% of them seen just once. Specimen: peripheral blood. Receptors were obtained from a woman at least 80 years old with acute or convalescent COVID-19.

Written as DNA, the CDR3 is TGTGCCAGTAGTCCAGACAGGGTAGTTGGCTACACCTTC. It is translated as CASSPDRVVGYTF. The genes are TRBV19 and TRBJ1-2, with 7 positions matching TRBD1. CDR1 LNHDA and CDR2 SQIVND come from the germline V gene (reference sequence). The CDR3 is 13 amino acids. V was pared by 5 bases and J by 7 bases, with 7 bases of the junction left unmatched.

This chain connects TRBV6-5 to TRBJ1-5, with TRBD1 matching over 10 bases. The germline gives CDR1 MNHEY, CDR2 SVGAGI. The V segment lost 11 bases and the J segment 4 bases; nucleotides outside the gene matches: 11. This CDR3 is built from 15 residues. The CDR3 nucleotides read TGTGCCGTAAGGGACAGGGGATGGAAAAATCAGCCCCAGCATTTT. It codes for CAVRDRGWKNQPQHF.

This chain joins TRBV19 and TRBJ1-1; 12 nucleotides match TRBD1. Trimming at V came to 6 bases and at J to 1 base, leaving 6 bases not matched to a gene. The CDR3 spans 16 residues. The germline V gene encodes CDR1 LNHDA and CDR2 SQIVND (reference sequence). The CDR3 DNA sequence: TGTGCCAGTAGCAGGGGACAGGGGGCCCCGAACACTGAAGCTTTCTTT. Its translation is CASSRGQGAPNTEAFF.

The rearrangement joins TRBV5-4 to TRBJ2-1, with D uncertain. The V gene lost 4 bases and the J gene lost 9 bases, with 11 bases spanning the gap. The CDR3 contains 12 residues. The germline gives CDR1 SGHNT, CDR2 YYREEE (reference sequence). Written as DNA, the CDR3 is TGTGCCAGCAGCCGCGACACGGTTGAGCAGTTCTTC. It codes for CASSRDTVEQFF. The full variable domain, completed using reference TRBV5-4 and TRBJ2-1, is ETGVTQSPTHLIKTRGQQVTLRCSSQSGHNTVSWYQQALGQGPQFIFQYYREEENGRGNFPPRFSGLQFPNYSSELNVNALELDDSALYLCASSRDTVEQFFGPGTRLTVL.

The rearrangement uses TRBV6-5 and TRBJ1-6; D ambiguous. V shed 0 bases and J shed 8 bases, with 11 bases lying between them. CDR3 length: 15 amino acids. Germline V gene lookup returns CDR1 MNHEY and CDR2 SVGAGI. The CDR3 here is CASSYSGRTHSPLHF. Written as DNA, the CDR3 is TGTGCCAGCAGTTACTCGGGGAGAACCCATTCACCCCTCCACTTT.

CDR3 nucleotides: TGCAGCGTTGTTTGGCGGGAGACCCAGTACTTC. Encoded protein: CSVVWRETQYF. The gene calls are TRBV29-1 and TRBJ2-5, with no clear D. The germline V gene encodes CDR1 SQVTM and CDR2 ANQGSEA. CDR3 length equals 11 residues. Trimming pared 4 bases from V and 5 bases from J, leaving 8 bases between.

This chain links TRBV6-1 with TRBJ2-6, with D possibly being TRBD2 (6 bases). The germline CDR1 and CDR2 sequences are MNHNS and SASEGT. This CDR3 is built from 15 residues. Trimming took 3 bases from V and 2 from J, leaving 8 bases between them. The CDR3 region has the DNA TGTGCCAGCAGTGATTGGGGGGCTGGGGCCAACGTCCTGACTTTC. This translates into CASSDWGAGANVLTF.

The DNA for the CDR3 is TGTGCCAGCATCGAAGTGGCAGGGGGTTACTATGGCTACACCTTC. Residues: CASIEVAGGYYGYTF. The rearrangement links TRBV6-5 to TRBJ1-2; TRBD1 agrees at 7 bases. The J segment lost 3 bases and the V segment lost 7 bases, leaving 11 bases of the junction unmatched. Germline V gene data show CDR1 as MNHEY and CDR2 as SVGAGI. The CDR3 length is 15 residues.

This CDR3 reads CASSSQGGRGETQYF. The CDR3, as DNA: TGTGCCAGCAGCTCCCAGGGAGGGCGAGGGGAGACCCAGTACTTC. This chain joins TRBV11-2 and TRBJ2-5, with TRBD2 identical over 7 bases. This CDR3 spans 15 amino acids. Germline V gene sequence: CDR1 SGHAT, CDR2 FQNNGV. Trimming removed 4 bases from V and 5 bases from J; junction bases left unmatched: 10.

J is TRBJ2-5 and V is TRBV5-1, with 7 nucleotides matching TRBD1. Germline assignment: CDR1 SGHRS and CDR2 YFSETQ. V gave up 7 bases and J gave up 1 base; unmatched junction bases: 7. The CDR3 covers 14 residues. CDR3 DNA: TGCGCCAGCGGGAGACAGGGTTCCCAAGAGACCCAGTACTTC. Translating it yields CASGRQGSQETQYF.

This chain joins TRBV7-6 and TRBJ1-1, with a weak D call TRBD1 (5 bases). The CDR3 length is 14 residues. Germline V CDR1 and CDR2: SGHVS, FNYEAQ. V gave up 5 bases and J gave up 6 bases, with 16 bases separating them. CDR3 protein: CASSTRPGVPEAFF. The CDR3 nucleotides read TGTGCCAGCAGCACCCGGCCGGGGGTCCCTGAAGCTTTCTTT.

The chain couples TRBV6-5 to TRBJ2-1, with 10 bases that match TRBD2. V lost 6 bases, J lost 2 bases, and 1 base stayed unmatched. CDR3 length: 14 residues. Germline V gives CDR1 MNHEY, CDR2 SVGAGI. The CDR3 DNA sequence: TGTGCCAGCAGAGGACTAGCGGCCTACAATGAGCAGTTCTTC. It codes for CASRGLAAYNEQFF.

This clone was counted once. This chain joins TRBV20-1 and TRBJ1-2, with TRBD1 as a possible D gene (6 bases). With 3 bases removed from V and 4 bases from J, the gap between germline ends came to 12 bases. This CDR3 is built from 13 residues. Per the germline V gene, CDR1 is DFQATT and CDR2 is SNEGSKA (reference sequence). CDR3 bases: TGCAGTGCTAGTATGGACAGCACCTATGGCTACACCTTC. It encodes CSASMDSTYGYTF.

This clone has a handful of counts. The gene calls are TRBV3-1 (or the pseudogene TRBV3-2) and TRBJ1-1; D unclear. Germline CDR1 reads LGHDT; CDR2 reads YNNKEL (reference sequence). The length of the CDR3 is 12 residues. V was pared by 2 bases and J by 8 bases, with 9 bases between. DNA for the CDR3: TGTGCCAGCAGCCAATCAGGTATAGAAGCTTTCTTT. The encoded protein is CASSQSGIEAFF.

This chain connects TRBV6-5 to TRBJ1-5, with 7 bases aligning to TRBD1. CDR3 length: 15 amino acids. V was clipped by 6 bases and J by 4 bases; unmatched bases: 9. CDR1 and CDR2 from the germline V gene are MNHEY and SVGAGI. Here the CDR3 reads CASRTSGTDNQPQHF. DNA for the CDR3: TGTGCCAGCAGAACCTCCGGGACAGATAATCAGCCCCAGCATTTT.

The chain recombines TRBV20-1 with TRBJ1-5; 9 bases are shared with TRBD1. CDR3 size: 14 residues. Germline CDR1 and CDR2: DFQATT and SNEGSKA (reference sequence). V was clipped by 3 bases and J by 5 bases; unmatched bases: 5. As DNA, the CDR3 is TGCAGTGCTAGTACACAGGGGGCAGATCAGCCCCAGCATTTT. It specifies CSASTQGADQPQHF.

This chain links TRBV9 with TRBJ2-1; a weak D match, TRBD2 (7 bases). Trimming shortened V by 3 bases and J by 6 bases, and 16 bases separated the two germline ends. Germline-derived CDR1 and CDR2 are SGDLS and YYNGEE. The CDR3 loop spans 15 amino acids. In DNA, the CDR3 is TGTGCCAGCAGCGCCCCCGGGGGGCCTCGCAATGAGCAGTTCTTC. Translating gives CASSAPGGPRNEQFF.

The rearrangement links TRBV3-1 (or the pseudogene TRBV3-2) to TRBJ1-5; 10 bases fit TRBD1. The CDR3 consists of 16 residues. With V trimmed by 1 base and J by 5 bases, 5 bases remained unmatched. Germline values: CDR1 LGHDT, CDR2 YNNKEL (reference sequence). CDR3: CASSQADRGRHQPQHF. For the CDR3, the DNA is TGTGCCAGCAGCCAAGCAGACAGGGGGCGACATCAGCCCCAGCATTTT.

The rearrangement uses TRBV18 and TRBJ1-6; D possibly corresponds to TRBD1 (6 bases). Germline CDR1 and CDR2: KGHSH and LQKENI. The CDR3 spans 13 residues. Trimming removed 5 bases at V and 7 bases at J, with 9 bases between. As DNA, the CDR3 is TGTGCCAGCTCATCGGGGACAAATTCACCCCTCCACTTT. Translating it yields CASSSGTNSPLHF.

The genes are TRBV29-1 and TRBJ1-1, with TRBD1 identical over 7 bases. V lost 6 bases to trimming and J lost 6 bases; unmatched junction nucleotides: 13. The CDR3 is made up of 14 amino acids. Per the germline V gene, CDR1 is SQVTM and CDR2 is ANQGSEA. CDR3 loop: CSVQGGRLASEAFF. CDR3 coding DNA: TGCAGCGTCCAAGGGGGCCGGCTGGCGTCTGAAGCTTTCTTT. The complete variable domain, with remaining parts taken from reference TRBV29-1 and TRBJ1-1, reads SAVISQKPSRDICQRGTSLTIQCQVDSQVTMMFWYRQQPGQSLTLIATANQGSEATYESGFVIDKFPISRPNLTFSTLTVSNMSPEDSSIYLCSVQGGRLASEAFFGQGTRLTVV.

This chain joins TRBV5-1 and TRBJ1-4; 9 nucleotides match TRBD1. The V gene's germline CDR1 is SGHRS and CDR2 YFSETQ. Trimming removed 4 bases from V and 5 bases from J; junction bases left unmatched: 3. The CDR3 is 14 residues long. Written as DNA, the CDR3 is TGCGCCAGCAGCCCAGGACAGGGGAATGAAAAACTGTTTTTT. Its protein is CASSPGQGNEKLFF.